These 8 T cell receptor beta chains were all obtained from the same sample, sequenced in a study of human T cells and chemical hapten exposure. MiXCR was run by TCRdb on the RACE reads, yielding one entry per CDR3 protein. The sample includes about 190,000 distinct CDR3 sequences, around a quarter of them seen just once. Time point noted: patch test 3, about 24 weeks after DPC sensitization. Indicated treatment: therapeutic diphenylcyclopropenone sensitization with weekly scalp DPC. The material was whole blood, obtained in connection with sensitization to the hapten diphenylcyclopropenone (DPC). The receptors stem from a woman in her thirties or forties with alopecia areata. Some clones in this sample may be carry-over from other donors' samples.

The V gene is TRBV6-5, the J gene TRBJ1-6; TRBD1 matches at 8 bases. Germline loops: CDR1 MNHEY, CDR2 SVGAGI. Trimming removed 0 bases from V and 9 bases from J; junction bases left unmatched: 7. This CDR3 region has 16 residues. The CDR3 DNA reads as TGTGCCAGCAGTTACTCGAAGGCAGGGGGCCGTTCACCCCTCCACTTT. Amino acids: CASSYSKAGGRSPLHF.

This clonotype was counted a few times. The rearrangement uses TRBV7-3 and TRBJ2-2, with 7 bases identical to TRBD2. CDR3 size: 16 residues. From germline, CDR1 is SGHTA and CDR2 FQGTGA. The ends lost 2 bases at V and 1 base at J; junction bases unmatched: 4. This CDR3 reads CASSLFGGRNTGELFF. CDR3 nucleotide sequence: TGTGCCAGCAGCTTATTCGGCGGGAGGAACACCGGGGAGCTGTTTTTT.

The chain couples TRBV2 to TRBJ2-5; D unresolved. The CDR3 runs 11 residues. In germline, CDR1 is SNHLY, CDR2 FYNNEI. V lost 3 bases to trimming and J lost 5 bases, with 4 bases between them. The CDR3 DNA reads TGTGCCAGCAGTGAGGAGGAGACCCAGTACTTC. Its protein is CASSEEETQYF.

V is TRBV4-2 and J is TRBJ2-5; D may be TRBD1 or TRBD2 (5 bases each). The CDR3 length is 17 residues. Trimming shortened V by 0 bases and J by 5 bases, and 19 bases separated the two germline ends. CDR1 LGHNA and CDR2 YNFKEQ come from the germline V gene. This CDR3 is CASSQDSGGAFRETQYF. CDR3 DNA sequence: TGTGCCAGCAGCCAAGATAGTGGGGGAGCATTCAGGGAGACCCAGTACTTC.

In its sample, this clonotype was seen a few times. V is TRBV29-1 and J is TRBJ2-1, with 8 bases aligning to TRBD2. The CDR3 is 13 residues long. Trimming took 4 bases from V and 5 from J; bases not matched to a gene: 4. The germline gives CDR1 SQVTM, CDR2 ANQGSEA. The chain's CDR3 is CSVGGSGDNEQFF. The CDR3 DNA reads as TGCAGCGTTGGCGGTAGCGGGGACAATGAGCAGTTCTTC.

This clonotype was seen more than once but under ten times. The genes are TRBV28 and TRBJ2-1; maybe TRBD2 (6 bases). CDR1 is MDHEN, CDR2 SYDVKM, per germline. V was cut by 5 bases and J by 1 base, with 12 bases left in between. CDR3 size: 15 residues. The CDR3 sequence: CASSPGGVSYNEQFF. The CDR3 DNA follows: TGTGCCAGCAGTCCTGGCGGGGTTTCCTACAATGAGCAGTTCTTC.

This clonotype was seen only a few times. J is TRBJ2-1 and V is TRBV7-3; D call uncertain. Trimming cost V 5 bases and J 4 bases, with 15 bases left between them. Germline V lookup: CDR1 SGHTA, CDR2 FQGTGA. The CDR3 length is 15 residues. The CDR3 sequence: CASSPYGQTYNEQFF. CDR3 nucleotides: TGTGCCAGCAGCCCTTATGGGCAGACTTACAATGAGCAGTTCTTC.

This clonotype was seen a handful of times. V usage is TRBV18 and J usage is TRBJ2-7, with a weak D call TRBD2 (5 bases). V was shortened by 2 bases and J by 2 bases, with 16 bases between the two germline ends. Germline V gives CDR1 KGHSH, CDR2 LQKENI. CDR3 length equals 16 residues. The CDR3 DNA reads TGTGCCAGCTCACCAAGGTCGGGGTTGAAGGCCTACGAGCAGTACTTC. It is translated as CASSPRSGLKAYEQYF.